These 8 T cell receptor beta chains originate from one sample sequenced in a study of blood T cell repertoires in COVID-19. Assay used: immunoSEQ multiplex PCR; TCRdb lists only in-frame clones, some missing. The sample shows over 100,000 clones, around 82% of them seen only once. Sequencing was done on a sample of peripheral blood. The receptors come from a man aged 55 to 70 with acute or convalescent COVID-19.

The chain is built from TRBV6-5 and TRBJ2-3, with 9 bases aligning to TRBD2. J gave up 2 bases and V 7 bases, and 4 bases lay outside the gene matches. The germline V gene encodes CDR1 MNHEY and CDR2 SVGAGI. This CDR3 comprises 14 residues. The CDR3 sequence is CASTTSGPTDTQYF. The CDR3 coding sequence is TGTGCCAGCACGACTAGCGGCCCCACAGATACGCAGTATTTT.

The chain has TRBV3-1 (or the pseudogene TRBV3-2) and TRBJ2-5, with a weak D call TRBD1 (5 bases). The CDR3 runs 12 residues. Per the germline V gene, CDR1 is LGHDT and CDR2 is YNNKEL (reference sequence). Deletions cut 2 bases from V and 4 bases from J, with 5 bases between. The CDR3 nucleotides read TGTGCCAGCAGCCAAAGGGGAGAGACCCAGTACTTC. Translated, it gives CASSQRGETQYF.

The chain carries TRBV25-1 and TRBJ2-1, with D perhaps matching TRBD1 (6 bases). Germline CDR1 and CDR2: MGHDK and SYGVNS. The V end was cut by 4 bases, the J end by 8 bases, with 18 bases between. The CDR3 covers 15 residues. CDR3 loop: CASSGWDIVADEQFF. In DNA form, the CDR3 reads TGTGCCAGCAGTGGCTGGGACATAGTAGCCGATGAGCAGTTCTTC.

The chain combines TRBV9 with TRBJ2-7; 8 bases match TRBD1. Germline values: CDR1 SGDLS, CDR2 YYNGEE. The CDR3 totals 16 residues. Trimming at V came to 2 bases and at J to 3 bases, leaving 10 bases not matched to a gene. In DNA form, the CDR3 reads TGTGCCAGCAGCGTTGGTGGACAGGGCGCGAACTACGAGCAGTACTTC. It codes for CASSVGGQGANYEQYF. The variable domain in full, with the rest retrieved from reference TRBV9 and TRBJ2-7, is DSGVTQTPKHLITATGQRVTLRCSPRSGDLSVYWYQQSLDQGLQFLIQYYNGEERAKGNILERFSAQQFPDLHSELNLSSLELGDSALYFCASSVGGQGANYEQYFGPGTRLTVT.

The chain employs TRBV9 and TRBJ2-5, with D possibly TRBD1 on 5 matching bases. There are 14 residues in the CDR3. The germline V and J ends were trimmed by 4 bases and 3 bases, with 13 bases remaining between them. Germline CDR1 is SGDLS and CDR2 is YYNGEE. The CDR3 loop is CASSPGLTEETQYF. DNA of the CDR3: TGTGCCAGCAGCCCCGGCCTGACAGAAGAGACCCAGTACTTC.

This rearrangement joins TRBV12-3 or TRBV12-4 to TRBJ2-7, with D possibly matching TRBD1 (5 bases). This CDR3 spans 13 amino acids. Trimming shortened V by 5 bases and J by 2 bases, and 10 bases separated the two germline ends. CDR3 residues: CASSQGLTYEQYF. The CDR3 DNA reads as TGTGCCAGCAGTCAGGGTCTAACCTACGAGCAGTACTTC.

The rearrangement joins TRBV7-9 to TRBJ1-3; D perhaps matches TRBD1 (6 bases). Trimming cost V 0 bases and J 3 bases, with 9 bases left between them. This CDR3 is built from 15 residues. Germline assignment: CDR1 SEHNR and CDR2 FQNEAQ (reference sequence). The CDR3 protein is CASSLAGQVGNTIYF. Written as DNA, the CDR3 is TGTGCCAGCAGCTTAGCGGGACAAGTTGGAAACACCATATATTTT.

This clone came up a few times. The chain carries TRBV7-9 and TRBJ2-7, with 10 nucleotides matching TRBD2. In germline, CDR1 is SEHNR, CDR2 FQNEAQ (reference sequence). CDR3 length: 16 residues. Trimming removed 1 base from V and 6 bases from J; junction bases left unmatched: 9. The CDR3 reads CASSLDPSGGAGEQYF. The CDR3 nucleotides read TGTGCCAGCAGCTTAGATCCTAGCGGGGGTGCCGGCGAGCAGTACTTC. Drawing the rest from reference TRBV7-9 and TRBJ2-7, the complete variable domain is DTGVSQNPRHKITKRGQNVTFRCDPISEHNRLYWYRQTLGQGPEFLTYFQNEAQLEKSRLLSDRFSAERPKGSFSTLEIQRTEQGDSAMYLCASSLDPSGGAGEQYFGPGTRLTVT.